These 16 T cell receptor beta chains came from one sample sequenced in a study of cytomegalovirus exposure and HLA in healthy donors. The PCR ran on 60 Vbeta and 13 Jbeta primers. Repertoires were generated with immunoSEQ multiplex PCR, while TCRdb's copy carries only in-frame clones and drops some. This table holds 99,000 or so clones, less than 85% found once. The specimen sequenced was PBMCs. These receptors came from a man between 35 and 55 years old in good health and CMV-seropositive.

CDR3 in DNA: TGTGCCATCAGTGGCCGGGACAGGGGTCACGATGAGCAGTTCTTC. Residues: CAISGRDRGHDEQFF. The chain has TRBV10-3 and TRBJ2-1, with 10 positions matching TRBD1. Trimming took 4 bases from V and 8 from J; bases not matched to a gene: 8. Germline V gene lookup returns CDR1 ENHRY and CDR2 SYGVKD. The CDR3 covers 15 residues.

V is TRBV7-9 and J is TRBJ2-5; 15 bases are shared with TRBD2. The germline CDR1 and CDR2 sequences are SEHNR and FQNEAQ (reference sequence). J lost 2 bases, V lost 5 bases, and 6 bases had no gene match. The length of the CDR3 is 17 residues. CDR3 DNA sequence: TGTGCCAGCAGCGTAGGACTAGCGGGGGGGGTACAAGAGACCCAGTACTTC. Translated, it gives CASSVGLAGGVQETQYF.

The CDR3 nucleotides read TGTGCCAGCCTGGGACAGGGACTCCCAGATACGCAGTATTTT. This translates into CASLGQGLPDTQYF. The chain couples TRBV5-4 to TRBJ2-3, with TRBD1 identical over 9 bases. In germline, CDR1 is SGHNT, CDR2 YYREEE (reference sequence). The V and J ends lost 7 bases and 4 bases, in that order; junction bases with no gene match: 7. The CDR3 runs to 14 residues. Based on the CDR3 plus reference TRBV5-4 and TRBJ2-3, the full variable domain is ETGVTQSPTHLIKTRGQQVTLRCSSQSGHNTVSWYQQALGQGPQFIFQYYREEENGRGNFPPRFSGLQFPNYSSELNVNALELDDSALYLCASLGQGLPDTQYFGPGTRLTVL.

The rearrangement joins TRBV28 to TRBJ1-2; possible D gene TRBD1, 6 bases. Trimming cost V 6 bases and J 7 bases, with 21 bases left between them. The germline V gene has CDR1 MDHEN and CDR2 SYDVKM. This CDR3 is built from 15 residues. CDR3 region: CASSESNRDLGGYTF. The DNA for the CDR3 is TGTGCCAGCAGCGAATCAAACAGGGATCTTGGTGGCTACACCTTC.

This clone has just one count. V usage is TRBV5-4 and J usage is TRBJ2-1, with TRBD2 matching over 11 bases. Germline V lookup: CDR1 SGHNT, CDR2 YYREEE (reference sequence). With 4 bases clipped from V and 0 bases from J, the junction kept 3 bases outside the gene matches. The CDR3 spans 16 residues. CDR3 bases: TGTGCCAGCAGCGTCGGACTAGCGGGCTCCTACAATGAGCAGTTCTTC. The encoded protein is CASSVGLAGSYNEQFF.

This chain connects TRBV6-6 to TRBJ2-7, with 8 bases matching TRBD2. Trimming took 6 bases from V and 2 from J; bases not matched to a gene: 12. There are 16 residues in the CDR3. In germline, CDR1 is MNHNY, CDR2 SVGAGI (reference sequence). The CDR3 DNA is TGTGCCAGCAGCTCCTCGAGTAGCGGGAATCCCTACGAGCAGTACTTC. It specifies CASSSSSSGNPYEQYF.

The CDR3 sequence is CASSGEWGGGSYEQYF. CDR3 sequence (DNA): TGTGCCAGCAGTGGGGAGTGGGGGGGAGGCTCCTACGAGCAGTACTTC. This chain links TRBV25-1 with TRBJ2-5; 7 nucleotides agree with TRBD2. The J call is uncertain, as TRBJ2-7 better fits the DNA end. CDR1 is MGHDK, CDR2 SYGVNS, per germline. This CDR3 region has 16 residues.

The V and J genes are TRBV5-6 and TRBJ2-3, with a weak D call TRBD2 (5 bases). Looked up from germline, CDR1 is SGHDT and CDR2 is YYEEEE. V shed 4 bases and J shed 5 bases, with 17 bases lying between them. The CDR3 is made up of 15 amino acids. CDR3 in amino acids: CASSGSVRGVDTQYF. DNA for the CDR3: TGTGCCAGCAGCGGGAGCGTCAGAGGTGTAGATACGCAGTATTTT.

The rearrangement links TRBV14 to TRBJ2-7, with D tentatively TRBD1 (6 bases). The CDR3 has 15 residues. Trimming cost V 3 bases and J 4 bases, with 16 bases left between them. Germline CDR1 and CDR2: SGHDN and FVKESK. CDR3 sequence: CASSQQQGWGYEQYF. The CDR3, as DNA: TGTGCCAGCAGCCAGCAACAGGGATGGGGATACGAGCAGTACTTC.

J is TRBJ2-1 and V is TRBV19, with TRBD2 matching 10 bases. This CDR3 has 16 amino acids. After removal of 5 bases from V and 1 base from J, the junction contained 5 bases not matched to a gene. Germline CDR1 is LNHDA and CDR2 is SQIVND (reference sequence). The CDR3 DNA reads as TGTGCCAGTAGTTCCGCTAGCGGGAGATCCTACAATGAGCAGTTCTTC. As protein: CASSSASGRSYNEQFF.

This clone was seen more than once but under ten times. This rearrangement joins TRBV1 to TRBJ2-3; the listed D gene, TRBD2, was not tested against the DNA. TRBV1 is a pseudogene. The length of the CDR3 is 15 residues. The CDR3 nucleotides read TGCACCAGCAGCCAAGAGGGCGGGGGGGCATATACGCAGTATTTT. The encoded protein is CTSSQEGGGAYTQYF.

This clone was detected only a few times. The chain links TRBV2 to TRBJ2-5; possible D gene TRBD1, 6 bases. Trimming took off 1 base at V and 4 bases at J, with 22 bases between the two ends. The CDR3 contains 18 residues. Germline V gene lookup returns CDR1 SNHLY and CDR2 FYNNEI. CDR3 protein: CASSEVVGASTYGETQYF. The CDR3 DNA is TGTGCCAGCAGTGAAGTTGTGGGGGCTAGCACCTACGGAGAGACCCAGTACTTC.

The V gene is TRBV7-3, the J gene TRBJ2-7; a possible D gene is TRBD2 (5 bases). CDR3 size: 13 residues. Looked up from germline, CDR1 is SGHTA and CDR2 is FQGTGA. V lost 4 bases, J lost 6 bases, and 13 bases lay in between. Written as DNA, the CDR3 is TGTGCCAGCAGCTATACACCGCGGGCCGAGCAGTACTTC. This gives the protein CASSYTPRAEQYF.

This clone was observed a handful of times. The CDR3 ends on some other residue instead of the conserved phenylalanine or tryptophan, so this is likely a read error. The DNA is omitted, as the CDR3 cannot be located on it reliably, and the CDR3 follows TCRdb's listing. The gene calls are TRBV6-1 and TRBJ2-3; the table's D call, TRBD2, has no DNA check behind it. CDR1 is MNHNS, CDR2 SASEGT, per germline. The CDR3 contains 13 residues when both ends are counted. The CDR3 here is CASSDPQRGGLNY.

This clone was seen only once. The CDR3 protein is CASSLTGTGGREQYF. CDR3 bases: TGTGCCAGCTCACTCACGGGGACAGGGGGCCGCGAGCAGTACTTC. The rearrangement uses TRBV18 and TRBJ2-7, with TRBD1 matching over 12 bases. With V trimmed by 4 bases and J by 6 bases, 7 bases remained unmatched. Germline-derived CDR1 and CDR2 are KGHSH and LQKENI. This CDR3 is built from 15 residues. Complete variable domain (other parts from reference TRBV18 and TRBJ2-7): NAGVMQNPRHLVRRRGQEARLRCSPMKGHSHVYWYRQLPEEGLKFMVYLQKENIIDESGMPKERFSAEFPKEGPSILRIQQVVRGDSAAYFCASSLTGTGGREQYFGPGTRLTVT.

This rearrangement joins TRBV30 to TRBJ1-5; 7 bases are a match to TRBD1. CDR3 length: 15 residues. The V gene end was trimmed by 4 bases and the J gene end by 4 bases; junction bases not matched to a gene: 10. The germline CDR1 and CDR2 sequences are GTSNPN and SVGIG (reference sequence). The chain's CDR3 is CAWTPADRRNQPQHF. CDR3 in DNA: TGTGCCTGGACCCCCGCGGACAGGCGGAATCAGCCCCAGCATTTT.